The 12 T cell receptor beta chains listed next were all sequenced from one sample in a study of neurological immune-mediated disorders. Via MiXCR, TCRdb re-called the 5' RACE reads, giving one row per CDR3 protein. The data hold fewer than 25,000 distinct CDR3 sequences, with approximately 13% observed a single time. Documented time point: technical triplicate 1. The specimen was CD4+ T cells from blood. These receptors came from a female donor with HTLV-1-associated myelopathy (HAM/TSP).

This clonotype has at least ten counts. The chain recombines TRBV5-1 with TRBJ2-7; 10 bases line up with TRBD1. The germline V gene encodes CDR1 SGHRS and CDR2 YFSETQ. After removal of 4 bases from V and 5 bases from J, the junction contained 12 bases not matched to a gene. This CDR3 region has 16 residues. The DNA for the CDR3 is TGCGCCAGCAGCACGAGCCCGGGACAGGGGATACACGAGCAGTACTTC. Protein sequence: CASSTSPGQGIHEQYF.

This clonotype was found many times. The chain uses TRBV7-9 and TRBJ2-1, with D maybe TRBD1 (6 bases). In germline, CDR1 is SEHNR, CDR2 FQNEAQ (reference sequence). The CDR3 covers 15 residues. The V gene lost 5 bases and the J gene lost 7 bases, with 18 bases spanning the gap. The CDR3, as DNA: TGTGCCAGCAGCCCAACAGGGACACGAGGAAATGAGCAGTTCTTC. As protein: CASSPTGTRGNEQFF.

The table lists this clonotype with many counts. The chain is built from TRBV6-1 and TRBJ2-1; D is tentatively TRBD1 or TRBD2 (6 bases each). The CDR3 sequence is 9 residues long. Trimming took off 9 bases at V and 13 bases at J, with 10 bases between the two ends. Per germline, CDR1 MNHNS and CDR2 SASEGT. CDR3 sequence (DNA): TGTGCCAGTTCGGGGGCCCAGTTCTTC. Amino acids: CASSGAQFF.

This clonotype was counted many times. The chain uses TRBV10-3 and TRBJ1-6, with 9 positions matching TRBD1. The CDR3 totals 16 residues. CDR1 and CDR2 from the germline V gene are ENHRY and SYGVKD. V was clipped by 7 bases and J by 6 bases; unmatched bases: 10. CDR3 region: CAITKDRGFRNSPLHF. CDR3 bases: TGTGCCATCACTAAGGACAGGGGATTTCGTAATTCACCCCTCCACTTT.

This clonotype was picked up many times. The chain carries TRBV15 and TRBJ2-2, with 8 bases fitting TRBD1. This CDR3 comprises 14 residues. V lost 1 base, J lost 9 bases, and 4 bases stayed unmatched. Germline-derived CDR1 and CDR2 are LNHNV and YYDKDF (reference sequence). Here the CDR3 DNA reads TGTGCCACCAGCAGAGTCAGGGGGCGAAGGGAGCTGTTTTTT. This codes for CATSRVRGRRELFF.

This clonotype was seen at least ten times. This chain's CDR3 is CASSWPTRAGSTDTQYF. The CDR3 coding sequence is TGCGCCAGCAGCTGGCCAACCAGGGCGGGAAGCACAGATACGCAGTATTTT. V usage is TRBV5-1 and J usage is TRBJ2-3; D possibly corresponds to TRBD2 (6 bases). This CDR3 contains 17 residues. V was clipped by 3 bases and J by 0 bases, with 17 bases between them. The germline gives CDR1 SGHRS, CDR2 YFSETQ.

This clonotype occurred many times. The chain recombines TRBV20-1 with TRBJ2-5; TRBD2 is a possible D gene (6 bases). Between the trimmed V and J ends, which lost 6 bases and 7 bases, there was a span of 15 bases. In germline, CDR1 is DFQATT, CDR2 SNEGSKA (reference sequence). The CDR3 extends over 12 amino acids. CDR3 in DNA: TGCAGTGCAAGCCAGGGACTGGGGACCCAGTACTTC. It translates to CSASQGLGTQYF.

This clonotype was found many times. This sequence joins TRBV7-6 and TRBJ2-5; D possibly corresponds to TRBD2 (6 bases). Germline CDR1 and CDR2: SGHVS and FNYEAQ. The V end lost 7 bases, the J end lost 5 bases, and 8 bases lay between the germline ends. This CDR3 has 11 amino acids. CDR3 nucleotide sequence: TGTGCCAGCACCCGGGGGGAGACCCAGTACTTC. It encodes CASTRGETQYF.

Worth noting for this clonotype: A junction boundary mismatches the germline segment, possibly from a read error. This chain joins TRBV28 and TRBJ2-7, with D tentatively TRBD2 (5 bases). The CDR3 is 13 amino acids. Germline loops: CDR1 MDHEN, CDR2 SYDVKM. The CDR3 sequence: CASSFGGSYEQFF. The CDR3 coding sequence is TGTGCCAGCAGTTTTGGCGGGTCCTACGAGCAATTCTTC.

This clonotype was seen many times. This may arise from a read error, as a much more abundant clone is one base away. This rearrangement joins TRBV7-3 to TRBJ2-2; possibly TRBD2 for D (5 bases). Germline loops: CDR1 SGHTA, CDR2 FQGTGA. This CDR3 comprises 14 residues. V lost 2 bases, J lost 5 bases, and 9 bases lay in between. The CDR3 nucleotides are TGTGCCAGCAGCTTAGCTAGAGGGACCGGGGAGCTGTTTTTT. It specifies CASSLARGTGELFF.

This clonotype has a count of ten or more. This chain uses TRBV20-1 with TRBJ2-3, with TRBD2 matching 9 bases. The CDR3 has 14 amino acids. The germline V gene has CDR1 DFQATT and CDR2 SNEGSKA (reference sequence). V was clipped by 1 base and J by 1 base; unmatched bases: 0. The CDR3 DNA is TGCAGTGCTAGAGGACTAGCGGGCACAGATACGCAGTATTTT. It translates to CSARGLAGTDTQYF.

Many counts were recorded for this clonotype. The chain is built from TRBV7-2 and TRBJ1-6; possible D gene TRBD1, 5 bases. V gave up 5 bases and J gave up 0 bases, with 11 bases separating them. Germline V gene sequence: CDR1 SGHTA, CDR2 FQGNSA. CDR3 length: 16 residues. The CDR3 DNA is TGTGCCAGCAGCCCGAGACAGAGCTCCTATAATTCACCCCTCCACTTT. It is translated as CASSPRQSSYNSPLHF. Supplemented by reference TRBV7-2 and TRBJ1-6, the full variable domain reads GAGVSQSPSNKVTEKGKDVELRCDPISGHTALYWYRQSLGQGLEFLIYFQGNSAPDKSGLPSDRFSAERTGGSVSTLTIQRTQQEDSAVYLCASSPRQSSYNSPLHFGNGTRLTVT.